This T cell receptor beta chain was captured by sequencing in a study of T cell responses to AZD1222 COVID-19 vaccine. Produced via immunoSEQ multiplex PCR; TCRdb's table is partial and in-frame only. The table has over 130,000 clones, 92% seen once. Germline lookup yields CDR1 LGHNA and CDR2 YSLEER. V lost 4 bases, J lost 4 bases, and 13 bases lay in between. The CDR3 runs to 14 residues. Here the sequenced sample was peripheral blood, taken 28 days after the second AZD1222 dose. V usage is TRBV4-3 and J usage is TRBJ1-2; D not certain. The receptor's source is an adult who received the AZD1222 COVID-19 vaccine. The CDR3 DNA reads TGCGCCAGCAGCCCTAACCAGAGGGCCTATGGCTACACCTTC. Encoded protein: CASSPNQRAYGYTF.